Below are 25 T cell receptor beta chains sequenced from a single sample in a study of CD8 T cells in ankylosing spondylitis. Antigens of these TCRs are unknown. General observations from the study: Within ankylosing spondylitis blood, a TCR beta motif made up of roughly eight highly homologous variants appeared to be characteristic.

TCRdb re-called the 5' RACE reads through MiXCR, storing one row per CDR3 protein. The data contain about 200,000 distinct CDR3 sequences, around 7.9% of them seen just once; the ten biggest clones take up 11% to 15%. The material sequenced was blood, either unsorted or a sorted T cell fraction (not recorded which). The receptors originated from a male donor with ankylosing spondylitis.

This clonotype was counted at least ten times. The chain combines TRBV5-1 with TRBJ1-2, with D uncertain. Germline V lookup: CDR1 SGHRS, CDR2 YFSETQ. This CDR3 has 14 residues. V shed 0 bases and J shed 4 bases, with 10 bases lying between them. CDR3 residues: CASSLGPAGYGYTF. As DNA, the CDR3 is TGCGCCAGCAGCTTGGGCCCGGCCGGCTATGGCTACACCTTC.

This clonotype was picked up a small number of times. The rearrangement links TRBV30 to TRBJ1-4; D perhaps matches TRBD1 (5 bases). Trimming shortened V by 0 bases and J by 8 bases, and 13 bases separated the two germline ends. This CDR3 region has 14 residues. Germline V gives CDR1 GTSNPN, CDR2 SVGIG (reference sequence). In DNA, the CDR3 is TGTGCCTGGAGTGTATTCAGGGTCCACGAAAAACTGTTTTTT. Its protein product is CAWSVFRVHEKLFF. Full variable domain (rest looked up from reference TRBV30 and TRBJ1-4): SQTIHQWPATLVQPVGSPLSLECTVEGTSNPNLYWYRQAAGRGLQLLFYSVGIGQISSEVPQNLSASRPQDRQFILSSKKLLLSDSGFYLCAWSVFRVHEKLFFGSGTQLSVL.

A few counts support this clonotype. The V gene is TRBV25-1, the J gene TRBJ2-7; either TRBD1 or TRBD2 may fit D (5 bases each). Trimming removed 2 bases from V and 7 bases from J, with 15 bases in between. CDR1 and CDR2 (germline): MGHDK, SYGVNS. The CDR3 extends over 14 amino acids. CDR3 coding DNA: TGTGCCAGCAGTGAAGGAACTGGGGGTAGAGAGCAGTACTTC. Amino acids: CASSEGTGGREQYF.

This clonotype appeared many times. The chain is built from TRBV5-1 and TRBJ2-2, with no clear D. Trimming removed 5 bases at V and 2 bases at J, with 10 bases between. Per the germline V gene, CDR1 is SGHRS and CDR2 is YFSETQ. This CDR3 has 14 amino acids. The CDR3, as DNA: TGCGCCAGCAGGAGTGAAGGTAACACCGGGGAGCTGTTTTTT. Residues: CASRSEGNTGELFF. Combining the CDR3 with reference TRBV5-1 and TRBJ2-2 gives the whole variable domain KAGVTQTPRYLIKTRGQQVTLSCSPISGHRSVSWYQQTPGQGLQFLFEYFSETQRNKGNFPGRFSGRQFSNSRSEMNVSTLELGDSALYLCASRSEGNTGELFFGEGSRLTVL.

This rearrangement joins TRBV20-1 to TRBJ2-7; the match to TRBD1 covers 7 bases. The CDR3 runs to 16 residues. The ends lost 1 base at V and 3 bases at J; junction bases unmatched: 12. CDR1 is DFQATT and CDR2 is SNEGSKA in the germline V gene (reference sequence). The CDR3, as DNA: TGCAGTGCTAGAGTAGTGGACAGGCTAACGGGCTACGAGCAGTACTTC. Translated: CSARVVDRLTGYEQYF.

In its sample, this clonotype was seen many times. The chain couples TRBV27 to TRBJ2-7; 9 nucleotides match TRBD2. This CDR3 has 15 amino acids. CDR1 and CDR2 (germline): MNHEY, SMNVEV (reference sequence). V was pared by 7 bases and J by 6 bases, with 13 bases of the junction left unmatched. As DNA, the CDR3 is TGTGCCAGCAAAACCACCGGGACTAGCTTTAGCGAGCAGTACTTC. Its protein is CASKTTGTSFSEQYF.

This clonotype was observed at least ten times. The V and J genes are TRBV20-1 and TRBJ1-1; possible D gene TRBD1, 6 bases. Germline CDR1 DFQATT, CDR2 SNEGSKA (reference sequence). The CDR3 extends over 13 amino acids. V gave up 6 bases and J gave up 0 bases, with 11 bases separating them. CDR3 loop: CSALTGLNTEAFF. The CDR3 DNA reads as TGCAGTGCCCTCACAGGGCTGAACACTGAAGCTTTCTTT.

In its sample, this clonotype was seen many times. CDR3 bases: TGTGCCAGCAGCTTAGTGGACAGCTCTGGAAACACCATATATTTT. Translated, it gives CASSLVDSSGNTIYF. The chain couples TRBV7-9 to TRBJ1-3; D perhaps matches TRBD1 (6 bases). Looked up from germline, CDR1 is SEHNR and CDR2 is FQNEAQ (reference sequence). Trimming cost V 1 base and J 0 bases, with 7 bases left between them. This CDR3 has 15 residues.

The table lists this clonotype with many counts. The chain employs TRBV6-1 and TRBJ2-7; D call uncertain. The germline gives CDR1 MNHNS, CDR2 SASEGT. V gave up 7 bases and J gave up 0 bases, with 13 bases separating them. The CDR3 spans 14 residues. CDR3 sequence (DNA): TGTGCCAGCACCCCCCCTCCAAACTCCTACGAGCAGTACTTC. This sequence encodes CASTPPPNSYEQYF.

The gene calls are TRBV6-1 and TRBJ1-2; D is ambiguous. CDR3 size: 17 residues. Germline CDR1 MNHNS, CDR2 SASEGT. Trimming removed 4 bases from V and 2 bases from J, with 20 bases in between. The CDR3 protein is CASSANLYRDPNYGYTF. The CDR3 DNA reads TGTGCCAGCAGTGCGAACCTATACCGGGATCCCAACTATGGCTACACCTTC.

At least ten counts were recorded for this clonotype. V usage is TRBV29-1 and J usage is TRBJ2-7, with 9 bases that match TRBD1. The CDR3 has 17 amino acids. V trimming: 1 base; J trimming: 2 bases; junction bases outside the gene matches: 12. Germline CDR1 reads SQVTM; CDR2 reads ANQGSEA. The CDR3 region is CSVEGGQGSSGAYEQYF. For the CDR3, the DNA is TGCAGCGTTGAAGGGGGACAGGGTTCTTCAGGGGCCTACGAGCAGTACTTC.

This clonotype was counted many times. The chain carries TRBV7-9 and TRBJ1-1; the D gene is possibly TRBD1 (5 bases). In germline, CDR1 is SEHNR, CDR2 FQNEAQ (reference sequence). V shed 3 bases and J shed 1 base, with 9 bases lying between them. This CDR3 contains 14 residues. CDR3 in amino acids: CASSFPGGNTEAFF. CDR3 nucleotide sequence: TGTGCCAGCAGCTTCCCCGGGGGGAACACTGAAGCTTTCTTT.

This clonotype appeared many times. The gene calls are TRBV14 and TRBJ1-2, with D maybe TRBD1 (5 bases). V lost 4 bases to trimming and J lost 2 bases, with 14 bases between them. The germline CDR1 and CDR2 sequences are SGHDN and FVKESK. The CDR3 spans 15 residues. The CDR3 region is CASSLRTGQNYGYTF. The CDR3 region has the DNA TGTGCCAGCAGCCTTCGAACAGGACAAAACTATGGCTACACCTTC.

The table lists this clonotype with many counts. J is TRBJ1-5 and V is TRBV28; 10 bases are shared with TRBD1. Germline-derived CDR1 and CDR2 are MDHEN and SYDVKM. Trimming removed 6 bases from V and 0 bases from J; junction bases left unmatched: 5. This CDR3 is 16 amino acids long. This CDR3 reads CASSPDRGDSNQPQHF. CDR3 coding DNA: TGTGCCAGCAGCCCGGACAGGGGGGATAGCAATCAGCCCCAGCATTTT.

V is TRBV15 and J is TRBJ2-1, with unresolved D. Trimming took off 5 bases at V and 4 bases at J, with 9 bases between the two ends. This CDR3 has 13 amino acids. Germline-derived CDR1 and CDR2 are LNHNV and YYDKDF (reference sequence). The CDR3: CATSGRRYNEQFF. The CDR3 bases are TGTGCCACCAGCGGTAGACGTTACAATGAGCAGTTCTTC.

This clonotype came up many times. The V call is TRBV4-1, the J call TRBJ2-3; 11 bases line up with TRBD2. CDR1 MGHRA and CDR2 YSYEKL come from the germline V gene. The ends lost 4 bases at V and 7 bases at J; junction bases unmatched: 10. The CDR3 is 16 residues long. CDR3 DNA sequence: TGCGCCAGCAGCCTAAGGACTAGCGGGTCGATACATACGCAGTATTTT. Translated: CASSLRTSGSIHTQYF.

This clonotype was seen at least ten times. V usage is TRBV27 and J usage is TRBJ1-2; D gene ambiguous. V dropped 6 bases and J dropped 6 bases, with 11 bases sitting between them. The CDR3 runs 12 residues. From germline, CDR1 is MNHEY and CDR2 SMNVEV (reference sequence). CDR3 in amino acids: CASRTGNHGYTF. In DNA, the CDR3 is TGTGCCAGCAGAACGGGGAACCATGGCTACACCTTC.

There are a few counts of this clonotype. The CDR3 protein is CASSPKVGPHVLYNEQFF. The CDR3 DNA reads as TGTGCCAGCAGCCCCAAAGTCGGGCCCCACGTACTTTACAATGAGCAGTTCTTC. J is TRBJ2-1 and V is TRBV9; D unresolved. Per the germline V gene, CDR1 is SGDLS and CDR2 is YYNGEE. The ends were cut back, 4 bases at V and 4 bases at J, with 24 bases in the middle. This CDR3 is built from 18 residues.

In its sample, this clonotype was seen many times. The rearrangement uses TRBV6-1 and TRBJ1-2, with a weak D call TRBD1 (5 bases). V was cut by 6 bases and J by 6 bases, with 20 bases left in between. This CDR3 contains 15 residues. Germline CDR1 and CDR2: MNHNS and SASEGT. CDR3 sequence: CASRFRTSGEDGYTF. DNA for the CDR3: TGTGCCAGCAGATTCCGCACTTCGGGGGAGGATGGCTACACCTTC.

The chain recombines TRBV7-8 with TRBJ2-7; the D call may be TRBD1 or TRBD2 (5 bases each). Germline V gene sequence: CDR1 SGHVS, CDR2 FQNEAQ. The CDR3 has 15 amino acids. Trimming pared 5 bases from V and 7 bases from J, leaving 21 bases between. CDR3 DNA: TGTGCCAGCAGCCCTATAATGGTAGGGGCGGGTGAGCAGTACTTC. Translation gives CASSPIMVGAGEQYF.

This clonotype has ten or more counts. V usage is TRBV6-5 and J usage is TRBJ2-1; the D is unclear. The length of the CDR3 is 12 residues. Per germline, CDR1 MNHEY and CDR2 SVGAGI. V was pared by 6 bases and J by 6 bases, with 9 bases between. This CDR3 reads CASSHAGNEQFF. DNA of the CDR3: TGTGCCAGCAGCCACGCCGGCAATGAGCAGTTCTTC.

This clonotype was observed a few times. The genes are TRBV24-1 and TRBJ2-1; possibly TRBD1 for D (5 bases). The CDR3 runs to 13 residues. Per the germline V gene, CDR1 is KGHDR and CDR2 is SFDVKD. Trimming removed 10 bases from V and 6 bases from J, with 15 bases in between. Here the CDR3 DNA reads TGTGCCACAACGGGTAGGGGAAGCAATGAGCAGTTCTTC. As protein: CATTGRGSNEQFF.

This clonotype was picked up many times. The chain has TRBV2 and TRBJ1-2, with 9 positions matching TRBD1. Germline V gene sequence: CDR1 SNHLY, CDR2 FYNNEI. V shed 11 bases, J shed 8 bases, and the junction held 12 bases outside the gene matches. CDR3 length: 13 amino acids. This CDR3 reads CAGFGQGPDGYTF. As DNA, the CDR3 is TGTGCCGGTTTCGGACAGGGGCCTGACGGCTACACCTTC.

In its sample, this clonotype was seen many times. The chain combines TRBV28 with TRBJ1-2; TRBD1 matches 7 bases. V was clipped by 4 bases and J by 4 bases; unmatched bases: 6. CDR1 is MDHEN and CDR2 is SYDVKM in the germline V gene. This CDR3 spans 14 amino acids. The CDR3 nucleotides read TGTGCCAGCAGTTGGACAGGAGGGGCCTATGGCTACACCTTC. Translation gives CASSWTGGAYGYTF.

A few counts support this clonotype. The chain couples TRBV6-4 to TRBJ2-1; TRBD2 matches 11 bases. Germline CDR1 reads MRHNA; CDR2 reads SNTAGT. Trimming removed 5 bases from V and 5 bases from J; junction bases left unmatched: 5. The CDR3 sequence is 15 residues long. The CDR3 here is CASSSTSGGHNEQFF. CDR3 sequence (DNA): TGTGCCAGCAGTTCTACTAGCGGGGGACACAATGAGCAGTTCTTC.